Below, 3 T cell receptor beta chains from the same sample are listed, as sequenced in a study of tumor T cells in aggressive B-cell lymphoma. Libraries were prepared by immunoSEQ multiplex PCR; TCRdb keeps only in-frame clonotypes and omits some of them. The sample includes about 5,100 clones, 94% of them seen just once. The sample comprised tumor tissue. These receptors all come from an adult with diffuse large B cell lymphoma.

This sequence joins TRBV6-4 and TRBJ2-3, with unresolved D. Looked up from germline, CDR1 is MRHNA and CDR2 is SNTAGT. The CDR3 totals 14 residues. V was clipped by 4 bases and J by 0 bases, with 8 bases between them. In DNA, the CDR3 is TGTGCCAGCAGTGTGGCTTGGAGCACAGATACGCAGTATTTT. This encodes CASSVAWSTDTQYF.

The chain combines TRBV28 with TRBJ1-2; possibly TRBD1 for D (6 bases). The CDR3 spans 14 residues. The germline CDR1 and CDR2 sequences are MDHEN and SYDVKM. Trimming took off 2 bases at V and 6 bases at J, with 13 bases between the two ends. For the CDR3, the DNA is TGTGCCAGCAGTTTAACCGGGGGGGCCGATGGCTACACCTTC. Translation gives CASSLTGGADGYTF.

This clone was seen a single time. The chain couples TRBV18 to TRBJ1-1; D is perhaps TRBD1 (5 bases). The CDR3 is made up of 14 amino acids. The V end was cut by 3 bases, the J end by 4 bases, with 12 bases between. Germline lookup yields CDR1 KGHSH and CDR2 LQKENI. The chain's CDR3 is CASSPEQGTTEAFF. CDR3 bases: TGTGCCAGCTCACCGGAGCAGGGCACCACTGAAGCTTTCTTT.